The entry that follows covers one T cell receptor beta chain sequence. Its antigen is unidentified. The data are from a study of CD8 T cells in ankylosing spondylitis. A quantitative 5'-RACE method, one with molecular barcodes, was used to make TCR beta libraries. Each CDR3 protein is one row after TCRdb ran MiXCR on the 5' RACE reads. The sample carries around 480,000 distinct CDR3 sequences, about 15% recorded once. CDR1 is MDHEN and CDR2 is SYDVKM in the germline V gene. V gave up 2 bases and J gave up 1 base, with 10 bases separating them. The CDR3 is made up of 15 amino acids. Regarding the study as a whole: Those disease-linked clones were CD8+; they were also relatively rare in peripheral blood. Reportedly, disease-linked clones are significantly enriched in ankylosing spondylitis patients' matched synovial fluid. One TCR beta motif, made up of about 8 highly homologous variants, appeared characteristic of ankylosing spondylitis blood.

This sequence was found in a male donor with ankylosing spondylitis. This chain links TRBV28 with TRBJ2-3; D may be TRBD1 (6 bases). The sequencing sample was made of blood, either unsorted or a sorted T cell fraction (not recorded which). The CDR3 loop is CASSLQGSGTDTQYF. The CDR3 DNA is TGTGCCAGCAGTTTACAGGGGTCAGGCACAGATACGCAGTATTTT.